This is a list of T cell receptor beta chains from one sample in a study of shared clonotypes between healthy human individuals. Assay: immunoSEQ multiplex PCR; the TCRdb copy retains only in-frame clones and omits some. The sample records more than 1,200,000 clones, 98% being singletons. The sequencing sample was made of naive CD4+ T cells sorted from blood. The origin of the receptors is a young man in good health. The CDR3 runs from the conserved cysteine through the conserved F or W. The D gene is left open where the match is weak. Rows give clone size only sometimes, using once, few, many, or a class for an expanded clone.

.,TRBV19,TRBJ2-4,TRBD2,CASTVAGVAKNIQYF,TGTGCCAGTACAGTAGCGGGAGTGGCCAAAAACATTCAGTACTTC
once,TRBV5-5,TRBJ2-1,TRBD1,CASSSTGFGVSYNEQFF,TGTGCCAGCAGCTCGACAGGGTTTGGGGTCTCCTACAATGAGCAGTTCTTC
.,TRBV30,TRBJ1-5,TRBD1,CAWSVLGQGNQPQHF,TGTGCCTGGAGTGTATTGGGACAGGGCAATCAGCCCCAGCATTTT
once,TRBV10-2,TRBJ2-2,.,CASGRIIGELFF,TGCGCCAGCGGGCGGATTATCGGGGAGCTGTTTTTT
.,TRBV7-9,TRBJ2-7,.,CASSLPPETTTYEQYF,TGTGCCAGCAGCTTACCGCCTGAGACAACCACCTACGAGCAGTACTTC
.,TRBV19,TRBJ2-2,TRBD2,CASSILAGGGNGELFF,TGTGCCAGTAGTATACTAGCGGGAGGGGGGAACGGGGAGCTGTTTTTT
.,TRBV29-1,TRBJ1-1,TRBD1,CSATTGGNTEAFF,TGCAGCGCCACGACAGGGGGAAACACTGAAGCTTTCTTT
.,TRBV5-8,TRBJ1-5,.,CASSLLGNQPQHF,TGTGCCAGCAGCTTGCTGGGGAATCAGCCCCAGCATTTT
.,TRBV10-3,TRBJ1-2,.,CAISELAVNYGYTF,TGTGCCATCAGTGAGCTGGCAGTTAACTATGGCTACACCTTC
.,TRBV7-9,TRBJ2-3,TRBD2,CASSEVGSGSTDTQYF,TGTGCCAGCAGCGAAGTGGGTAGCGGGAGCACAGATACGCAGTATTTT
.,TRBV15,TRBJ1-5,TRBD1,CATSRDRDRGVYQPQHF,TGTGCCACCAGCAGAGACAGAGACAGGGGGGTATATCAGCCCCAGCATTTT
.,TRBV6-5,TRBJ2-7,TRBD1,CASSYGTDSYEQYF,TGTGCCAGCAGCTACGGGACAGATTCCTACGAGCAGTACTTC
.,TRBV11-2,TRBJ2-3,.,CASSYYTRSTDTQYF,TGTGCCAGCAGCTATTATACGAGGAGCACAGATACGCAGTATTTT
once,TRBV27,TRBJ2-7,TRBD1,CASRTSGPATGASYEQYF,TGTGCCAGCAGAACCTCCGGGCCCGCGACAGGGGCCTCCTACGAGCAGTACTTC
.,TRBV18,TRBJ1-1,.,CASSPLEMNTEAFF,TGTGCCAGCTCACCCCTGGAGATGAACACTGAAGCTTTCTTT
.,TRBV9,TRBJ2-5,TRBD2,CASSALLGRGETQYF,TGTGCCAGCAGCGCCCTTTTGGGGCGGGGGGAGACCCAGTACTTC
.,TRBV5-1,TRBJ1-1,.,CASSFGEGISTEAFF,TGCGCCAGCAGCTTTGGTGAAGGCATAAGCACTGAAGCTTTCTTT
.,TRBV18,TRBJ2-5,.,CASKGLAKETQYF,TGTGCCAGCAAAGGCCTAGCAAAAGAGACCCAGTACTTC
once,TRBV19,TRBJ2-1,.,CASINEQFF,TGTGCCAGCATCAATGAGCAGTTCTTC
.,TRBV6-5,TRBJ2-2,TRBD1,CASSWGTDTGELFF,TGTGCCAGCAGTTGGGGGACAGACACCGGGGAGCTGTTTTTT
.,TRBV18,TRBJ2-2,TRBD2,CASSPLGGAPNTGELFF,TGTGCCAGCTCACCACTCGGGGGGGCGCCGAACACCGGGGAGCTGTTTTTT
.,TRBV4-3,TRBJ2-1,TRBD2,CASSQDMRTSGTGEQFF,TGCGCCAGCAGCCAAGATATGAGGACTAGCGGGACGGGTGAGCAGTTCTTC
.,TRBV11-2,TRBJ2-1,TRBD2,CASTPTSGKYNEQFF,TGTGCCAGCACCCCGACTAGCGGGAAGTACAATGAGCAGTTCTTC
.,TRBV6-6,TRBJ2-1,.,CASSPRQNEQFF,TGTGCCAGCAGCCCCCGACAGAATGAGCAGTTCTTC
.,TRBV29-1,TRBJ2-1,TRBD2,CSVAEGLAGEIFNEQFF,TGCAGCGTTGCTGAGGGACTAGCGGGAGAAATTTTCAATGAGCAGTTCTTC
.,TRBV28,TRBJ2-7,.,CASIDGGAARLYEQYF,TGTGCCAGCATTGATGGAGGAGCGGCCCGACTCTACGAGCAGTACTTC
.,TRBV5-1,TRBJ2-7,.,CASSSLPTQTYEQYF,TGCGCCAGCAGCTCCTTACCGACTCAAACCTACGAGCAGTACTTC
once,TRBV21-1,TRBJ2-5,.,CASSKEGGELGQETQYF,TGTGCCAGCAGCAAAGAGGGGGGGGAGCTCGGGCAAGAGACCCAGTACTTC
.,TRBV28,TRBJ1-2,.,CASSLGGFNYGYTF,TGTGCCAGCAGTTTAGGGGGCTTTAACTATGGCTACACCTTC
.,TRBV11-2,TRBJ2-1,TRBD2,CASSLVVSGGEQFF,TGTGCCAGCAGCTTAGTTGTTTCGGGGGGTGAGCAGTTCTTC
few,TRBV19,TRBJ2-2,TRBD2,CASSIDPSGSLTGELFF,TGTGCCAGTAGTATAGATCCCAGCGGGAGCCTCACCGGGGAGCTGTTTTTT
.,TRBV25-1,TRBJ1-3,TRBD1,CASRRQGERTIYF,TGTGCCAGCAGACGCCAGGGGGAGAGGACCATATATTTT
.,TRBV18,TRBJ1-1,.,CASSPRGSGTEAFF,TGTGCCAGCTCACCACGGGGGTCGGGCACTGAAGCTTTCTTT
.,TRBV7-7,TRBJ1-3,.,CASSVQIGNTIYF,TGTGCTAGCAGCGTACAGATTGGAAACACCATATATTTT
.,TRBV10-3,TRBJ2-2,.,CAISEDRGGELFF,TGTGCCATCAGTGAGGACCGAGGCGGGGAGCTGTTTTTT
.,TRBV6-6,TRBJ2-2,.,CVSGGAGTGELFF,TGTGTTTCTGGGGGCGCTGGCACCGGGGAGCTGTTTTTT
.,TRBV11-2,TRBJ2-1,TRBD2,CASTLAGGDHEQFF,TGTGCCAGCACCTTAGCGGGAGGGGACCATGAGCAGTTCTTC
.,TRBV18,TRBJ2-2,.,CASSPDLTELFF,TGTGCCAGCTCACCGGACCTCACCGAGCTGTTTTTT
.,TRBV5-1,TRBJ2-2,.,CASSLSSTGELFF,TGCGCCAGCAGCTTATCCTCCACCGGGGAGCTGTTTTTT
.,TRBV7-9,TRBJ1-2,.,CASSLRGPSGGYTF,TGTGCCAGCAGCTTAAGAGGACCATCCGGTGGCTACACCTTC
.,TRBV7-8,TRBJ2-2,.,CASSVRRRALNTGELFF,TGTGCCAGCAGCGTAAGGAGGCGGGCTTTGAACACCGGGGAGCTGTTTTTT
.,TRBV28,TRBJ1-5,TRBD1,CASRPGTVNQPQHF,TGTGCCAGCAGACCCGGGACAGTTAATCAGCCCCAGCATTTT
.,TRBV7-3,TRBJ1-1,.,CASSSQPEFLMNTEAFF,TGTGCCAGCAGCTCCCAACCGGAATTTCTGATGAACACTGAAGCTTTCTTT
.,TRBV29-1,TRBJ2-3,.,CSIAGGKTITDTQYF,TGCAGCATTGCAGGGGGGAAAACAATCACAGATACGCAGTATTTT
.,TRBV18,TRBJ2-5,TRBD2,CASSPPRTSGSVGKETQYF,TGTGCCAGCTCACCACCGAGGACTAGCGGGAGCGTTGGAAAAGAGACCCAGTACTTC
.,TRBV6-1,TRBJ2-5,.,CASSNQGGEETQYF,TGTGCCAGCAGTAACCAGGGGGGGGAAGAGACCCAGTACTTC
once,TRBV10-1,TRBJ2-7,.,CASSSDSSYEQYF,TGCGCCAGCAGTTCGGACAGCTCCTACGAGCAGTACTTC
.,TRBV6-1,TRBJ2-3,.,CASIGGPGEAQYF,TGTGCCAGCATCGGCGGGCCGGGGGAGGCGCAGTATTTT
.,TRBV5-4,TRBJ2-2,.,CASSLTYTGELFF,TGTGCCAGCAGCTTGACCTACACCGGGGAGCTGTTTTTT
.,TRBV6-1,TRBJ2-7,TRBD1,CASGDSFISEQYF,TGTGCCAGCGGGGACAGTTTTATTTCCGAGCAGTACTTC
.,TRBV2,TRBJ1-5,.,CASSEVQGRIRNQPQHF,TGTGCCAGCAGTGAAGTGCAGGGTCGGATCCGCAATCAGCCCCAGCATTTT
.,TRBV2,TRBJ1-4,TRBD1,CASSVLPGQAPYATNEKLFF,TGTGCCAGCAGTGTCCTCCCGGGACAGGCTCCGTATGCAACTAATGAAAAACTGTTTTTT
.,TRBV28,TRBJ1-3,TRBD1,CASSFGTGTISGNTIYF,TGTGCCAGCAGTTTCGGGACAGGAACCATCTCTGGAAACACCATATATTTT
.,TRBV14,TRBJ2-1,.,CASSQRGRERYNEQFF,TGTGCCAGCAGCCAAAGGGGGCGGGAGAGGTACAATGAGCAGTTCTTC
.,TRBV28,TRBJ1-2,.,CASREGPNYGYTF,TGTGCCAGCAGGGAGGGGCCTAACTATGGCTACACCTTC